One sample yielded the 4 T cell receptor beta chains listed below, sequenced in a study of lymphopenia after photon versus proton radiotherapy. Clones were read by immunoSEQ multiplex PCR, and TCRdb kept only the in-frame ones, dropping some. The sample consists of roughly 61,000 clones, about 90% of them appearing once. This sample comprised peripheral blood, obtained from a patient treated with proton-based radiotherapy. All receptors derive from a man at least 80 years old with esophageal cancer.

The rearrangement links TRBV28 to TRBJ2-1; D is ambiguous. Deletions cut 5 bases from V and 5 bases from J, with 13 bases between. Germline V lookup: CDR1 MDHEN, CDR2 SYDVKM. This CDR3 contains 14 residues. The CDR3 DNA reads as TGTGCCAGCAGTCTCCCCCCCGGAGACAATGAGCAGTTCTTC. Protein: CASSLPPGDNEQFF.

As for this clone: Distinct nucleotide sequences in the sample also encode this CDR3. The V and J genes are TRBV6-5 and TRBJ1-1; no reliable D call. Trimming took 6 bases from V and 1 from J, leaving 9 bases between them. Germline loops: CDR1 MNHEY, CDR2 SVGAGI. CDR3 length equals 13 residues. The DNA of the CDR3 is TGTGCCAGCAGGAACCGACGGAACACTGAAGCTTTCTTT. Translating it yields CASRNRRNTEAFF.

The chain uses TRBV9 and TRBJ2-7; the D call may be TRBD1 or TRBD2 (5 bases each). There are 14 residues in the CDR3. Trimming pared 3 bases from V and 3 bases from J, leaving 13 bases between. Germline CDR1 reads SGDLS; CDR2 reads YYNGEE. CDR3 DNA: TGTGCCAGCAGCGGAGGGCAGGGAGTCTACGAGCAGTACTTC. This encodes CASSGGQGVYEQYF.

J is TRBJ1-3 and V is TRBV7-8; D call uncertain. CDR1 and CDR2 (germline): SGHVS, FQNEAQ. Trimming shortened V by 5 bases and J by 2 bases, and 13 bases separated the two germline ends. The CDR3 runs 15 residues. The CDR3 reads CASSDRVGTGNTIYF. As DNA, the CDR3 is TGTGCCAGCAGCGACCGCGTAGGGACTGGAAACACCATATATTTT.